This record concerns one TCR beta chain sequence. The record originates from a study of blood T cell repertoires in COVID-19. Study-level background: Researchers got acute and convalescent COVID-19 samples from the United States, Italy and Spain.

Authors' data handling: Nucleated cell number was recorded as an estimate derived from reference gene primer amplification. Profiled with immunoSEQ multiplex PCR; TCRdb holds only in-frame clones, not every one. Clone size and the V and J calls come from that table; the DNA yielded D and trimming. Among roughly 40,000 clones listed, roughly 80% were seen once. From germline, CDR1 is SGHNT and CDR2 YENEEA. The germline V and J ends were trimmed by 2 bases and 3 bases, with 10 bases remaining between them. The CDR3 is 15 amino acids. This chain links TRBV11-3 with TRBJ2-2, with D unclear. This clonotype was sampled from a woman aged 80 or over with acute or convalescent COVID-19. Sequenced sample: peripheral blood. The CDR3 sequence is CASSLSDTYTGELFF. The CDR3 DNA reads TGTGCCAGCAGCTTAAGTGACACTTACACCGGGGAGCTGTTTTTT. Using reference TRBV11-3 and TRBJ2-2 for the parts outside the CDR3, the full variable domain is EAGVVQSPRYKIIEKKQPVAFWCNPISGHNTLYWYLQNLGQGPELLIRYENEEAVDDSQLPKDRFSAERLKGVDSTLKIQPAELGDSAVYLCASSLSDTYTGELFFGEGSRLTVL.